The 31 T cell receptor beta chains listed next were all sequenced from one sample in a study of cytomegalovirus exposure and HLA in healthy donors. Method: immunoSEQ multiplex PCR; TCRdb's copy keeps in-frame clones and lacks some. Of about 160,000 clones listed, roughly 95% are singletons. Input material: PBMCs. All receptors come from a woman younger than 35 in good health and CMV-seronegative.

J is TRBJ1-5 and V is TRBV30; D gene uncertain. Per the germline V gene, CDR1 is GTSNPN and CDR2 is SVGIG (reference sequence). The ends were cut back, 0 bases at V and 0 bases at J, with 9 bases in the middle. This CDR3 comprises 15 residues. DNA for the CDR3: TGTGCCTGGAGTGTGGGAGGGAGTAGCAATCAGCCCCAGCATTTT. Translated: CAWSVGGSSNQPQHF.

V and J are TRBV6-5 and TRBJ2-5; D is unclear. The V gene lost 0 bases and the J gene lost 5 bases, with 13 bases spanning the gap. CDR1 MNHEY and CDR2 SVGAGI come from the germline V gene. The CDR3 spans 15 residues. The CDR3 bases are TGTGCCAGCAGTTACTCCGGAACGACCGGGGAGACCCAGTACTTC. Protein: CASSYSGTTGETQYF.

This chain links TRBV2 with TRBJ2-7; maybe TRBD1 (6 bases). Germline assignment: CDR1 SNHLY and CDR2 FYNNEI. The CDR3 runs 12 residues. V was trimmed by 9 bases and J by 1 base, leaving 10 bases between them. The CDR3 is CARQGPSYEQYF. CDR3 nucleotides: TGTGCCAGACAGGGCCCATCCTACGAGCAGTACTTC.

The chain has TRBV7-9 and TRBJ1-1; D uncertain. From germline, CDR1 is SEHNR and CDR2 FQNEAQ (reference sequence). Deletions cut 4 bases from V and 3 bases from J, with 6 bases between. This CDR3 contains 12 residues. The CDR3 here is CASSSFYTEAFF. The CDR3 region has the DNA TGTGCCAGCAGCTCGTTTTACACTGAAGCTTTCTTT.

Notes on this clone: Within the sample, other DNA sequences also encode this same CDR3. V is TRBV27 and J is TRBJ1-2, with 8 nucleotides matching TRBD1. The CDR3 contains 14 residues. Per germline, CDR1 MNHEY and CDR2 SMNVEV (reference sequence). The trim removed 0 bases at V and 4 bases at J, leaving 1 base unmatched. The CDR3 nucleotides read TGTGCCAGCAGTTTATCCGACAGGGGCTATGGCTACACCTTC. Its protein is CASSLSDRGYGYTF.

This clone was seen only once. The chain links TRBV27 to TRBJ1-2; D gene ambiguous. Germline loops: CDR1 MNHEY, CDR2 SMNVEV (reference sequence). CDR3 length: 11 residues. V was clipped by 8 bases and J by 4 bases, with 8 bases between them. The CDR3 reads CASGTFYGYTF. The CDR3 region has the DNA TGTGCCAGCGGCACATTCTATGGCTACACCTTC.

The gene calls are TRBV7-2 and TRBJ2-1; no definite D call. Germline V gene sequence: CDR1 SGHTA, CDR2 FQGNSA. The CDR3 sequence is 11 residues long. V lost 2 bases and J lost 8, with 4 bases in between. This CDR3 is CASSLSDEQFF. The CDR3 DNA reads as TGTGCCAGCAGCTTAAGCGATGAGCAGTTCTTC.

The chain carries TRBV9 and TRBJ2-7; a possible D gene is TRBD2 (6 bases). Germline V CDR1 and CDR2: SGDLS, YYNGEE. The CDR3 has 14 residues. V was pared by 4 bases and J by 6 bases, with 17 bases between. Here the CDR3 DNA reads TGTGCCAGCAGCCCCGGGGGACTCCCCCCCGAGCAGTACTTC. Protein: CASSPGGLPPEQYF.

The V and J genes are TRBV19 and TRBJ1-5, with 7 bases matching TRBD1. Germline CDR1 reads LNHDA; CDR2 reads SQIVND (reference sequence). The trim removed 7 bases at V and 3 bases at J, leaving 12 bases unmatched. The CDR3 covers 16 residues. This CDR3 is CASTDSGRGSNQPQHF. CDR3 nucleotides: TGTGCCAGTACGGACTCAGGCAGGGGGTCCAATCAGCCCCAGCATTTT.

This rearrangement joins TRBV27 to TRBJ2-7; D uncertain. With 0 bases removed from V and 8 bases from J, the gap between germline ends came to 14 bases. CDR3 length: 14 amino acids. Germline values: CDR1 MNHEY, CDR2 SMNVEV (reference sequence). The CDR3: CASSLSATSVKQYF. The CDR3, as DNA: TGTGCCAGCAGTTTATCGGCGACTTCTGTGAAGCAGTACTTC.

This chain uses TRBV10-3 with TRBJ2-3; 8 bases map to TRBD1. CDR1 and CDR2 from the germline V gene are ENHRY and SYGVKD. This CDR3 comprises 16 residues. V dropped 6 bases and J dropped 4; count of bases not matched to a gene: 12. In DNA, the CDR3 is TGTGCCATCAGCAAGACAGGGGCCGGCCGGGCAGATACGCAGTATTTT. It yields the protein CAISKTGAGRADTQYF.

This chain uses TRBV5-1 with TRBJ1-4; TRBD1 aligns across 9 bases. The V gene's germline CDR1 is SGHRS and CDR2 YFSETQ. This CDR3 is built from 14 residues. The V gene end was trimmed by 5 bases and the J gene end by 7 bases; junction bases not matched to a gene: 6. The CDR3 nucleotides read TGCGCCAGCAGGCCGGGACAGGGTACTGAAAAACTGTTTTTT. This codes for CASRPGQGTEKLFF.

The chain employs TRBV5-5 and TRBJ1-1; a weak D match, TRBD1 (5 bases). V lost 1 base and J lost 1, with 11 bases in between. CDR1 is SGHKS and CDR2 is YYEKEE in the germline V gene (reference sequence). The CDR3 spans 15 residues. The chain's CDR3 is CASSLQGPSNTEAFF. Written as DNA, the CDR3 is TGTGCCAGCAGCTTGCAGGGCCCCTCGAACACTGAAGCTTTCTTT. Filled out from reference TRBV5-5 and TRBJ1-1, the complete variable domain reads DAGVTQSPTHLIKTRGQQVTLRCSPISGHKSVSWYQQVLGQGPQFIFQYYEKEERGRGNFPDRFSARQFPNYSSELNVNALLLGDSALYLCASSLQGPSNTEAFFGQGTRLTVV.

The chain links TRBV11-3 to TRBJ1-5; possibly TRBD1 for D (5 bases). Trimming cost V 5 bases and J 7 bases, with 15 bases left between them. The V gene's germline CDR1 is SGHNT and CDR2 YENEEA. This CDR3 is built from 14 residues. CDR3 amino acids: CASSPGGQRQPQHF. CDR3 coding DNA: TGTGCCAGCAGCCCGGGGGGTCAGCGGCAGCCCCAGCATTTT.

V and J are TRBV18 and TRBJ1-1; 8 nucleotides line up with TRBD1. V dropped 4 bases and J dropped 6; count of bases not matched to a gene: 7. The CDR3 runs 14 residues. Germline CDR1 and CDR2: KGHSH and LQKENI. This CDR3 is CASSLGQGGAEAFF. The CDR3 DNA reads as TGTGCCAGCTCACTCGGACAGGGTGGGGCTGAAGCTTTCTTT.

The V gene is TRBV7-2, the J gene TRBJ2-2, with D maybe TRBD1 (5 bases). The CDR3 contains 16 residues. Germline CDR1 SGHTA, CDR2 FQGNSA. V was pared by 4 bases and J by 0 bases, with 12 bases between. CDR3 DNA: TGTGCCAGCAGCTCCTCAAGGGGCCCGAACACCGGGGAGCTGTTTTTT. Translated, it gives CASSSSRGPNTGELFF. The full variable domain, with the rest looked up from reference TRBV7-2 and TRBJ2-2, is GAGVSQSPSNKVTEKGKDVELRCDPISGHTALYWYRQSLGQGLEFLIYFQGNSAPDKSGLPSDRFSAERTGGSVSTLTIQRTQQEDSAVYLCASSSSRGPNTGELFFGEGSRLTVL.

The chain employs TRBV19 and TRBJ1-1; the match to TRBD1 covers 8 bases. V lost 3 bases to trimming and J lost 1 base; unmatched junction nucleotides: 7. The germline V gene has CDR1 LNHDA and CDR2 SQIVND (reference sequence). This CDR3 region has 16 residues. The CDR3: CASSMGNRGKNTEAFF. The CDR3 coding sequence is TGTGCCAGTAGTATGGGAAACAGGGGGAAGAACACTGAAGCTTTCTTT.

The chain combines TRBV5-6 with TRBJ2-7, with D tentatively TRBD1 (6 bases). CDR1 is SGHDT, CDR2 YYEEEE, per germline. CDR3 length equals 13 residues. Trimming left V 1 base short and J 1 base short, with 6 bases between. CDR3 sequence: CASSLTGSYEQYF. The CDR3 coding sequence is TGTGCCAGCAGCTTGACAGGGTCCTACGAGCAGTACTTC.

This rearrangement joins TRBV2 to TRBJ1-2, with 11 bases lining up with TRBD1. The V segment lost 6 bases and the J segment 3 bases; nucleotides outside the gene matches: 6. Germline V gene sequence: CDR1 SNHLY, CDR2 FYNNEI. The CDR3 loop spans 15 amino acids. The CDR3 region is CASRDGTGGYYGYTF. CDR3 DNA: TGTGCCAGCAGGGATGGGACAGGGGGTTACTATGGCTACACCTTC.

The rearrangement uses TRBV7-3 and TRBJ2-3; weak D call: TRBD2 (7 bases). The CDR3 spans 17 residues. The V gene lost 1 base and the J gene lost 2 bases, with 16 bases spanning the gap. Germline CDR1 reads SGHTA; CDR2 reads FQGTGA. Here the CDR3 DNA reads TGTGCCAGCAGCTTAAACGTTGGGGGGGGCCCCACAGATACGCAGTATTTT. The encoded protein is CASSLNVGGGPTDTQYF. The entire variable domain, with the rest obtained from reference TRBV7-3 and TRBJ2-3, is as follows: GAGVSQTPSNKVTEKGKYVELRCDPISGHTALYWYRQSLGQGPEFLIYFQGTGAADDSGLPNDRFFAVRPEGSVSTLKIQRTERGDSAVYLCASSLNVGGGPTDTQYFGPGTRLTVL.

This clone was observed a few times. The chain couples TRBV29-1 to TRBJ1-1; D perhaps matches TRBD1 (6 bases). The germline gives CDR1 SQVTM, CDR2 ANQGSEA. V dropped 3 bases and J dropped 8 bases, with 10 bases sitting between them. The CDR3 is 11 residues long. The CDR3 sequence is CSVDSDREAFF. DNA of the CDR3: TGCAGCGTTGATAGTGACAGGGAAGCTTTCTTT. Using reference TRBV29-1 and TRBJ1-1 for the parts outside the CDR3, the full variable domain is SAVISQKPSRDICQRGTSLTIQCQVDSQVTMMFWYRQQPGQSLTLIATANQGSEATYESGFVIDKFPISRPNLTFSTLTVSNMSPEDSSIYLCSVDSDREAFFGQGTRLTVV.

The chain's CDR3 is CASSLGGMSADTQYF. CDR3 coding DNA: TGTGCCAGCAGCTTAGGGGGCATGTCGGCAGATACGCAGTATTTT. The chain couples TRBV11-2 to TRBJ2-3; possibly TRBD1 for D (5 bases). This CDR3 is 15 amino acids long. With 1 base removed from V and 4 bases from J, the gap between germline ends came to 12 bases. Germline V gives CDR1 SGHAT, CDR2 FQNNGV. The full variable domain, in which reference TRBV11-2 and TRBJ2-3 provide the parts outside the CDR3, is EAGVAQSPRYKIIEKRQSVAFWCNPISGHATLYWYQQILGQGPKLLIQFQNNGVVDDSQLPKDRFSAERLKGVDSTLKIQPAKLEDSAVYLCASSLGGMSADTQYFGPGTRLTVL.

The chain carries TRBV6-1 and TRBJ2-1, with TRBD1 identical over 8 bases. Germline CDR1 MNHNS, CDR2 SASEGT. The length of the CDR3 is 14 residues. The trim removed 8 bases at V and 1 base at J, leaving 4 bases unmatched. The CDR3, as DNA: TGTGCCAGCGGAGGACAGGGTTCCTACAATGAGCAGTTCTTC. Encoded protein: CASGGQGSYNEQFF.

The DNA for the CDR3 is TGTGCCAGCTCACCAGGGGGACTAGCAGATACGCAGTATTTT. Its protein product is CASSPGGLADTQYF. V usage is TRBV18 and J usage is TRBJ2-3, with TRBD2 identical over 8 bases. With 2 bases clipped from V and 4 bases from J, the junction kept 2 bases outside the gene matches. Germline CDR1 and CDR2: KGHSH and LQKENI. The length of the CDR3 is 14 residues.

The V and J genes are TRBV18 and TRBJ2-7; D is unclear. Germline lookup yields CDR1 KGHSH and CDR2 LQKENI. The CDR3 is 15 residues long. Between the trimmed V and J ends, which lost 4 bases and 1 base, there was a span of 14 bases. The CDR3: CASSRYGAESYEQYF. The CDR3 region has the DNA TGTGCCAGCTCACGGTATGGAGCCGAATCCTACGAGCAGTACTTC.

This chain uses TRBV6-1 with TRBJ2-7; D not resolved. Germline V gene lookup returns CDR1 MNHNS and CDR2 SASEGT. This CDR3 spans 11 amino acids. V lost 7 bases, J lost 7 bases, and 11 bases lay in between. The CDR3 loop is CASTQRREQYF. CDR3 DNA: TGTGCCAGCACCCAACGTCGGGAGCAGTACTTC.

V usage is TRBV6-5 and J usage is TRBJ2-7; D is possibly TRBD1 (5 bases). In germline, CDR1 is MNHEY, CDR2 SVGAGI. The CDR3 sequence is 13 residues long. V dropped 5 bases and J dropped 3 bases, with 11 bases sitting between them. DNA for the CDR3: TGTGCCAGCAGTCAGACAGTCCTCTACGAGCAGTACTTC. The encoded protein is CASSQTVLYEQYF.

The chain recombines TRBV11-3 with TRBJ2-5; 9 nucleotides line up with TRBD2. The CDR3 contains 15 residues. Germline values: CDR1 SGHNT, CDR2 YENEEA. The V gene end was trimmed by 5 bases and the J gene end by 4 bases; junction bases not matched to a gene: 8. The CDR3 nucleotides read TGTGCCAGCAGCACCCGGACTAGCGTGCCAGAGACCCAGTACTTC. Amino acid sequence: CASSTRTSVPETQYF.

The CDR3 coding sequence is TGTGCCATCTCTCTGACTAGCGCAGATACGCAGTATTTT. Residues: CAISLTSADTQYF. The chain joins TRBV10-3 to TRBJ2-3, with TRBD2 identical over 8 bases. Per germline, CDR1 ENHRY and CDR2 SYGVKD. V trimming: 8 bases; J trimming: 4 bases; junction bases outside the gene matches: 5. The CDR3 length is 13 residues.

This clone came up once. The junction and the germline gene differ at one end; a read error may be behind it. The chain links TRBV19 to TRBJ1-1; possible D gene TRBD1, 5 bases. Germline V gene lookup returns CDR1 LNHDA and CDR2 SQIVND (reference sequence). The CDR3 is 15 amino acids. The chain's CDR3 is CASSIDRAQNRGRVF. The CDR3 nucleotides are TGTGCCAGTAGTATAGATCGGGCCCAAAACCGGGGGAGAGTCTTT.

The gene calls are TRBV7-6 and TRBJ2-1; D is unresolved. Germline values: CDR1 SGHVS, CDR2 FNYEAQ. This CDR3 contains 13 residues. The V and J ends lost 2 bases and 3 bases respectively, with 5 bases between them. CDR3 DNA sequence: TGTGCCAGCAGCTTAACAGACTACAATGAGCAGTTCTTC. This encodes CASSLTDYNEQFF.